The source of this TCR beta chain is a study of technical replicates of blood from a handful of donors (dated by TCRdb to about 2017). As encoded in the germline V gene, CDR1 is SGHTA while CDR2 is FQGTGA. The CDR3, cysteine through phenylalanine, is 14 amino acids long. Only the CDR3 DNA is retained, 42 bases long and in frame from the first base. The junction carries 12 bases between V and J, which are trimmed by 6 bases and 3 bases respectively. Library preparation used the immunoSEQ multiplex PCR assay. What TCRdb holds here is the immuneACCESS table cut down to in-frame rearrangements. Part of the clones is not present; checked against another copy, under half of the missing clones reflect an unresolved V gene, and the others are unexplained. For this sample there are roughly 70,000 clones; 85% to 95% appear just once. About 4.5% of the sample comes from the top ten. To note about this clone: The antigen it recognizes is unknown. No base qualities exist here, and no much larger clone lies one base off it.

This receptor was obtained from a human donor in good health. Some clones in this sample may be carry-over from other donors' samples. The sample taken for sequencing was PBMCs. Rearrangement joined TRBV7-3 to TRBJ1-3; TRBD1 is possibly the D segment (6 matching bases). The sequenced DNA: TGTGCCAGCAGTCCCGGGACAAGTGGAAACACCATATATTTT. It is translated as CASSPGTSGNTIYF.